This T cell receptor (beta chain) was captured in a study of cytomegalovirus exposure and HLA in healthy donors. Comments on this clone: Its antigen is as yet unknown.

CDR3 size: 16 residues. V lost 1 base and J 7 bases, leaving 17 bases between the germline ends. Looked up from germline, CDR1 is SGHTA and CDR2 is FQGNSA. Overall study findings and caveats: When the data were analyzed later, several of the most significant clusters appeared to be linked to common viral pathogens. An analysis was carried out at a later point. It showed that HLA-associated TCR beta chains were more clonally expanded than equally common non-associated chains. Listed as cytomegalovirus-associated were around 160 TCR beta chains.

The PCR was carried out with 60 Vbeta primers and 13 Jbeta primers. Data came from immunoSEQ multiplex PCR; TCRdb stores just in-frame clones and leaves some out. In the table there are roughly 99,000 clones, roughly 82% of which are singletons. Sample: PBMCs. The rearrangement uses TRBV7-2 and TRBJ1-5, with D possibly matching TRBD1 (5 bases). The sequence derives from a male donor in good health and CMV-seronegative. The CDR3 is CASSLVGAGIFQPQHF. Written as DNA, the CDR3 is TGTGCCAGCAGCTTAGTAGGGGCAGGGATTTTCCAGCCCCAGCATTTT.